This T cell receptor (beta chain) stems from a study of technical replicates of blood from several donors. The assay was immunoSEQ multiplex PCR, and TCRdb's table has in-frame clones only and misses some. The sample shows under 85,000 clones, more than 90% of them seen only once. The source of this sequence is a human donor in good health. Some clones in this sample may be carry-over from other donors' samples. The sequenced material came from T cells isolated from PBMCs.

This CDR3 is CASSQGGTGSYEQYF. CDR3 nucleotide sequence: TGCGCCAGCAGCCAAGGTGGGACAGGGTCCTACGAGCAGTACTTC. The chain is built from TRBV4-1 and TRBJ2-7, with 9 bases aligning to TRBD1. Germline trimming cut 1 base from V and 1 base from J; bases unmatched to any gene: 2. The CDR3 has 15 residues. Germline CDR1 MGHRA, CDR2 YSYEKL.